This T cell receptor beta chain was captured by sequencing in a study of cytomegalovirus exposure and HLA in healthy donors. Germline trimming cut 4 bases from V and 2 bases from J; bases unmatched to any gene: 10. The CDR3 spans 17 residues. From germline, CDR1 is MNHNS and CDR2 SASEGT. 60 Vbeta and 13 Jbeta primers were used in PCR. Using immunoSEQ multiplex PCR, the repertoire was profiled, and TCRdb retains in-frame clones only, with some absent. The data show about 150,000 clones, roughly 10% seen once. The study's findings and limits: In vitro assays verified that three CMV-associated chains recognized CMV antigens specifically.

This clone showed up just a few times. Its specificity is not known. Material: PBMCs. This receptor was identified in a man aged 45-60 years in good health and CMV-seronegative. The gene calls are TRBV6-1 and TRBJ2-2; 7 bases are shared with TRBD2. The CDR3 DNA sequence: TGTGCCAGCAGTGGGGAGTGGGGCGGGAGTAACACCGGGGAGCTGTTTTTT. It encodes CASSGEWGGSNTGELFF.